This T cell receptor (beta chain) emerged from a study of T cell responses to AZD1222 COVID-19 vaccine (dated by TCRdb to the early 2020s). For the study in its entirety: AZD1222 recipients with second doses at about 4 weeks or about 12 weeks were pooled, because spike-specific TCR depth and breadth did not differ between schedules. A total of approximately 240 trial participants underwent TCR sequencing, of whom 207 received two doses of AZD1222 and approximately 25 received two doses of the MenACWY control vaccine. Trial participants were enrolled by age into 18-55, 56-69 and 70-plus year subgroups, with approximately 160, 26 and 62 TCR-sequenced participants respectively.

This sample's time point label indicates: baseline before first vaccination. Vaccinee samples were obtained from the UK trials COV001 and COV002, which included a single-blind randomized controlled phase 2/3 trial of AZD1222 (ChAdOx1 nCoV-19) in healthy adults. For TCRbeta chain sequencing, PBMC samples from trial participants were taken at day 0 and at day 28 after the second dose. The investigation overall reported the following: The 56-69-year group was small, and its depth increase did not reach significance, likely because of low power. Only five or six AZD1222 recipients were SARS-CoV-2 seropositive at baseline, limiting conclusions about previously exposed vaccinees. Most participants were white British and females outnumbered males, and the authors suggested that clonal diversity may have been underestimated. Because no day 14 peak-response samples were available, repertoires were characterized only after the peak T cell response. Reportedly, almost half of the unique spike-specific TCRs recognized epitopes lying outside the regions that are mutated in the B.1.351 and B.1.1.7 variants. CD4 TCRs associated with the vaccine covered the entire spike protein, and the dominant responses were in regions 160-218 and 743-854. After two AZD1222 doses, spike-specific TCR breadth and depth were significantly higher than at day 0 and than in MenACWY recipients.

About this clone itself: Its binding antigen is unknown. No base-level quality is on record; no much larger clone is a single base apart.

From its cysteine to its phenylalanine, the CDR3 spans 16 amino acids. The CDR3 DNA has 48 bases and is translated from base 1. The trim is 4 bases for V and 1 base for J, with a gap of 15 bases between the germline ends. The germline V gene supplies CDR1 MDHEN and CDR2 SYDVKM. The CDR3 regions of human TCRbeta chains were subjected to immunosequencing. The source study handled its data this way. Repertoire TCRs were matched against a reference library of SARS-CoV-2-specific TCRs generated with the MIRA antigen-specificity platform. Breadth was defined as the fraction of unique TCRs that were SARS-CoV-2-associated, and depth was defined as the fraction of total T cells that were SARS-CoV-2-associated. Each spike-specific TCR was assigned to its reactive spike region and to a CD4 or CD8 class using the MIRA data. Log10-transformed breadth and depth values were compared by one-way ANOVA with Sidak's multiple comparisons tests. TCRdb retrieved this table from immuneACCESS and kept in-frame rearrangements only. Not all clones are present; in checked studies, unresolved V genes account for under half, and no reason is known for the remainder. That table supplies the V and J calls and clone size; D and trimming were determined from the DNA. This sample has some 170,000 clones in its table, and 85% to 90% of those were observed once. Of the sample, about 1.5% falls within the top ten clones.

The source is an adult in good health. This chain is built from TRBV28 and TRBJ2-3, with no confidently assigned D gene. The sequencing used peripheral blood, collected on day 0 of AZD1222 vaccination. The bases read TGTGCCAGCAGTTCAAATATGCCTCGGGGCACAGATACGCAGTATTTT. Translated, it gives CASSSNMPRGTDTQYF.